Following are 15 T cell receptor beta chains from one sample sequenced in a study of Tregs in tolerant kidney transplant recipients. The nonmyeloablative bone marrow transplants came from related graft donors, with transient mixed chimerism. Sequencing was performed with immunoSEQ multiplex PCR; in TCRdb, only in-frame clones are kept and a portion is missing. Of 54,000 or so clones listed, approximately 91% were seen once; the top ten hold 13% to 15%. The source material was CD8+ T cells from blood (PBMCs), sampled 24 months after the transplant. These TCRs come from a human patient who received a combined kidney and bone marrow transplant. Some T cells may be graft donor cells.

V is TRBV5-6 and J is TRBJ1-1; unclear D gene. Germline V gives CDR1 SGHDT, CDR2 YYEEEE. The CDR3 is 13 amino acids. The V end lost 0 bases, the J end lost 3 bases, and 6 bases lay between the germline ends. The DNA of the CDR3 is TGTGCCAGCAGCTTGGGTACGGACACTGAAGCTTTCTTT. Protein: CASSLGTDTEAFF.

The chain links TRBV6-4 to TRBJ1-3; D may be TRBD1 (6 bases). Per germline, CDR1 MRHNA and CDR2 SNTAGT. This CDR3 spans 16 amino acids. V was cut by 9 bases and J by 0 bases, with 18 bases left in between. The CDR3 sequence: CARTTRGGVSGNTIYF. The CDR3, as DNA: TGTGCCAGGACTACCCGGGGGGGCGTCTCTGGAAACACCATATATTTT.

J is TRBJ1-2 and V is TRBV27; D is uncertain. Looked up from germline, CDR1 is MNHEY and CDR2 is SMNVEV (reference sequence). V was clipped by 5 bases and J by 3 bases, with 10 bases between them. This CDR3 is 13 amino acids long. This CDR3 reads CASSPLGDYGYTF. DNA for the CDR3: TGTGCCAGCAGTCCGCTCGGGGACTATGGCTACACCTTC.

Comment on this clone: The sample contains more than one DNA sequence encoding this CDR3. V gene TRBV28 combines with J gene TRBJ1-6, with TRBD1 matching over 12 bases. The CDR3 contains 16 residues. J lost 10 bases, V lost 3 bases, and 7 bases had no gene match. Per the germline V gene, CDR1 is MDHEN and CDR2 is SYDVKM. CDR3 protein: CASSFGSGTGGSPLHF. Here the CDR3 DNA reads TGTGCCAGCAGTTTCGGGAGCGGGACAGGGGGCTCACCCCTCCACTTT.

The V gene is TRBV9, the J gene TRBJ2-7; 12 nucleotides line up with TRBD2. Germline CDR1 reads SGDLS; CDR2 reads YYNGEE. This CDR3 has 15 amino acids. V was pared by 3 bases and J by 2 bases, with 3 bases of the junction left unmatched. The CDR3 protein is CASSAGLAGTYEQYF. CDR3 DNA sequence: TGTGCCAGCAGCGCGGGACTAGCGGGCACCTACGAGCAGTACTTC. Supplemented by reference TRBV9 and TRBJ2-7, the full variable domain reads DSGVTQTPKHLITATGQRVTLRCSPRSGDLSVYWYQQSLDQGLQFLIQYYNGEERAKGNILERFSAQQFPDLHSELNLSSLELGDSALYFCASSAGLAGTYEQYFGPGTRLTVT.

CDR3 in amino acids: CASSQRTRLDSDEQFF. In DNA, the CDR3 is TGTGCCAGCAGCCAGCGTACTAGATTAGATTCAGATGAGCAGTTCTTC. V is TRBV11-3 and J is TRBJ2-1; the D gene is possibly TRBD2 (5 bases). V was pared by 5 bases and J by 8 bases, with 22 bases between. Germline V gives CDR1 SGHNT, CDR2 YENEEA. The CDR3 runs 16 residues.

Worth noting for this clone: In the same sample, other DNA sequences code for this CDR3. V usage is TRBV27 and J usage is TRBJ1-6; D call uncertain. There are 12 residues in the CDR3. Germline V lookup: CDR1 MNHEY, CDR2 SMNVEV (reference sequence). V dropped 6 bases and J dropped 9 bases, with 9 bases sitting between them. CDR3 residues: CASRELSSPLHF. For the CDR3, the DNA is TGTGCCAGCAGAGAGCTTAGTTCACCCCTCCACTTT.

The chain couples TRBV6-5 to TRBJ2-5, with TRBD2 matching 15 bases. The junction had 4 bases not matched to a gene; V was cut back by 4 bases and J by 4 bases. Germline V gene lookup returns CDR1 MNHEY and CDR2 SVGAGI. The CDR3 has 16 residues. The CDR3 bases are TGTGCCAGCAGTTCCGGGACTAGCGGGAGGCTAGAGACCCAGTACTTC. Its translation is CASSSGTSGRLETQYF.

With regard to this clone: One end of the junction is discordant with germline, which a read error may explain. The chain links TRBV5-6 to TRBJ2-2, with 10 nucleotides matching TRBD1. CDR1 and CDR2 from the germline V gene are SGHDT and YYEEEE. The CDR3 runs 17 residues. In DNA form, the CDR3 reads TGTGCCAGCAGCTTAGGGGACAGGGGCATTAACACCGGGGGGCTGTTTTTT. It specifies CASSLGDRGINTGGLFF.

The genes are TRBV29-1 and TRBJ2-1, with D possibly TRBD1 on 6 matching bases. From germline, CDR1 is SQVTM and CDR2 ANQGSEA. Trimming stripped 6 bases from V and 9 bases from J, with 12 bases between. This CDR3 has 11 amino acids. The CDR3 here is CSVNRAGEQFF. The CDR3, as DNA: TGCAGCGTAAACAGGGCAGGTGAGCAGTTCTTC.

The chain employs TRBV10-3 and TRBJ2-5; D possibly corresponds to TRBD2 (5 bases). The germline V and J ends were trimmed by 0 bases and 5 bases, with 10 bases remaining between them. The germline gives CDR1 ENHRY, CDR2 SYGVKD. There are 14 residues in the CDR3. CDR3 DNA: TGTGCCATCAGTGAGTCGGCTAGCCCGGAGACCCAGTACTTC. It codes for CAISESASPETQYF.

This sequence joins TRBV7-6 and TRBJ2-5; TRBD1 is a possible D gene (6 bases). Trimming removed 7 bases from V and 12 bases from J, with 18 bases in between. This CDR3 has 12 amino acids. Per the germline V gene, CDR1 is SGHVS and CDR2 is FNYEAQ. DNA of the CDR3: TGTGCCAGCAACGACCGGGACAACCCTAAGTACTTC. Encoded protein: CASNDRDNPKYF.

CDR3 amino acids: CASTSRGGELFF. The DNA for the CDR3 is TGTGCCAGCACCTCCCGGGGCGGGGAGCTGTTTTTT. This chain uses TRBV7-6 with TRBJ2-2; possible D gene TRBD2, 5 bases. The V and J ends lost 7 bases and 7 bases respectively, with 10 bases between them. CDR1 SGHVS and CDR2 FNYEAQ come from the germline V gene. The CDR3 sequence is 12 residues long.

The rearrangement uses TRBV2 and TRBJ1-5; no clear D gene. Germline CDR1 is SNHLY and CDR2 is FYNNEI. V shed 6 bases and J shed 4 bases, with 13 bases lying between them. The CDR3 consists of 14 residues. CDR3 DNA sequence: TGTGCCAGCAGAACCGGCAGAGGTAATCAGCCCCAGCATTTT. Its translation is CASRTGRGNQPQHF.

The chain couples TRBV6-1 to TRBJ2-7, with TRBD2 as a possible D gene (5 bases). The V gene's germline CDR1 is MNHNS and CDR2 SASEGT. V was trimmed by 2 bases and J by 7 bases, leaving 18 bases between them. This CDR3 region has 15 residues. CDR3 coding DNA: TGTGCCAGCAGTGAATACCCCGAGGGTTCAGAAGAGCAGTACTTC. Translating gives CASSEYPEGSEEQYF.